The 19 T cell receptor beta chains below all came from one sample that was sequenced in a study of lymphopenia after photon versus proton radiotherapy. Sequencing used immunoSEQ multiplex PCR; TCRdb keeps in-frame clones, though not all of them. This table has about 35,000 clones, 92% appearing once. The sample consisted of peripheral blood, taken from a patient treated with photon-based radiotherapy. The receptors originated from a man aged 55 to 70 with cholangiocarcinoma.

J is TRBJ2-3 and V is TRBV19; 9 nucleotides line up with TRBD2. Germline V CDR1 and CDR2: LNHDA, SQIVND (reference sequence). V trimming: 4 bases; J trimming: 4 bases; junction bases outside the gene matches: 9. The CDR3 sequence is 16 residues long. Here the CDR3 DNA reads TGTGCCAGTAGTAGTGCGGGAGGGCCTGCCTCAGATACGCAGTATTTT. This gives the protein CASSSAGGPASDTQYF.

The genes are TRBV7-2 and TRBJ2-1; 9 bases match TRBD2. The CDR3 is 14 residues long. J was trimmed by 5 bases and V by 6 bases; bases with no gene match: 5. Germline values: CDR1 SGHTA, CDR2 FQGNSA. The CDR3 protein is CASSVAGDDNEQFF. The CDR3 DNA sequence: TGTGCCAGCAGTGTAGCGGGGGACGACAATGAGCAGTTCTTC.

The chain combines TRBV2 with TRBJ2-2; D gene uncertain. The CDR3 runs to 14 residues. Between the trimmed V and J ends, which lost 5 bases and 0 bases, there was a span of 7 bases. CDR1 SNHLY and CDR2 FYNNEI come from the germline V gene. CDR3 sequence: CASSPRSNTGELFF. CDR3 DNA sequence: TGTGCCAGCAGTCCTAGGTCGAACACCGGGGAGCTGTTTTTT.

The genes are TRBV10-3 and TRBJ2-7, with TRBD2 as a possible D gene (6 bases). The length of the CDR3 is 11 residues. Germline values: CDR1 ENHRY, CDR2 SYGVKD. V was pared by 10 bases and J by 6 bases, with 13 bases between. Written as DNA, the CDR3 is TGTGCCACTCAACTCGGGGGCGAGCAGTACTTC. It translates to CATQLGGEQYF.

The rearrangement joins TRBV2 to TRBJ2-7, with D perhaps TRBD2 (5 bases). CDR1 and CDR2 (germline): SNHLY, FYNNEI. The CDR3 is made up of 14 amino acids. Trimming pared 8 bases from V and 6 bases from J, leaving 20 bases between. In nucleotides, the CDR3 is TGTGCCAGCTCTTACCTACGGACCGAGGGCGAGCAGTACTTC. Residues: CASSYLRTEGEQYF.

The chain links TRBV5-5 to TRBJ2-7; 8 nucleotides align to TRBD1. Germline V lookup: CDR1 SGHKS, CDR2 YYEKEE (reference sequence). V was clipped by 5 bases and J by 2 bases; unmatched bases: 6. CDR3 length equals 14 residues. The DNA for the CDR3 is TGTGCCAGCAGTTGGACAGGGAACCCCTACGAGCAGTACTTC. It translates to CASSWTGNPYEQYF.

This clone was picked up one time. The chain uses TRBV15 and TRBJ2-1, with no clear D. Trimming cost V 1 base and J 3 bases, with 10 bases left between them. Looked up from germline, CDR1 is LNHNV and CDR2 is YYDKDF (reference sequence). This CDR3 spans 15 amino acids. This CDR3 reads CATSRGLIGYNEQFF. Here the CDR3 DNA reads TGTGCCACCAGCAGAGGTCTCATAGGCTACAATGAGCAGTTCTTC.

The chain has TRBV18 and TRBJ1-2, with no clear D. CDR1 KGHSH and CDR2 LQKENI come from the germline V gene. This CDR3 comprises 15 residues. V shed 3 bases and J shed 6 bases, with 17 bases lying between them. CDR3 region: CASSPRQAPRDGYTF. DNA of the CDR3: TGTGCCAGCTCACCGCGGCAGGCCCCTAGGGATGGCTACACCTTC.

A single count supports this clone. V usage is TRBV28 and J usage is TRBJ1-1, with 7 bases fitting TRBD1. V gave up 7 bases and J gave up 4 bases; unmatched junction bases: 12. The CDR3 runs to 15 residues. CDR1 MDHEN and CDR2 SYDVKM come from the germline V gene. For the CDR3, the DNA is TGTGCCAGCATAGCTTCGACAGGGCAGGGCACTGAAGCTTTCTTT. Protein: CASIASTGQGTEAFF.

This chain's CDR3 is CASSEIGATNEKLFF. CDR3 DNA: TGTGCCAGCAGTGAAATCGGTGCAACTAATGAAAAACTGTTTTTT. The gene calls are TRBV25-1 and TRBJ1-4; D is uncertain. The ends were cut back, 2 bases at V and 0 bases at J, with 7 bases in the middle. The CDR3 is 15 amino acids. Germline loops: CDR1 MGHDK, CDR2 SYGVNS.

The chain combines TRBV5-1 with TRBJ2-1; 9 positions match TRBD1. The CDR3 is 18 amino acids. J lost 0 bases, V lost 0 bases, and 7 bases had no gene match. From germline, CDR1 is SGHRS and CDR2 YFSETQ. The CDR3 region has the DNA TGCGCCAGCAGCTTGGGGGGACAGGGAATAAGCTCCTACAATGAGCAGTTCTTC. Its protein product is CASSLGGQGISSYNEQFF.

This rearrangement joins TRBV7-9 to TRBJ1-2, with 8 nucleotides matching TRBD1. Germline CDR1 and CDR2: SEHNR and FQNEAQ (reference sequence). This CDR3 is built from 15 residues. The trim removed 1 base at V and 6 bases at J, leaving 7 bases unmatched. DNA of the CDR3: TGTGCCAGCAGCTTAGTGGCAGGGGGCATGGATGGCTACACCTTC. Amino acids: CASSLVAGGMDGYTF.

This chain joins TRBV29-1 and TRBJ2-5, with D possibly matching TRBD1 (5 bases). The length of the CDR3 is 12 residues. Trimming took 1 base from V and 5 from J, leaving 8 bases between them. The V gene's germline CDR1 is SQVTM and CDR2 ANQGSEA. In nucleotides, the CDR3 is TGCAGCGTTGAAGGACCAGGGGAGACCCAGTACTTC. Encoded protein: CSVEGPGETQYF.

The J gene is TRBJ2-7, the V gene TRBV27; no definite D call. V lost 5 bases and J 4 bases, leaving 6 bases between the germline ends. Per the germline V gene, CDR1 is MNHEY and CDR2 is SMNVEV (reference sequence). The CDR3 runs to 11 residues. The CDR3 bases are TGTGCCAGCAGTGACAAGTACGAGCAGTACTTC. This gives the protein CASSDKYEQYF.

The chain recombines TRBV29-1 with TRBJ2-7; TRBD1 aligns across 8 bases. From germline, CDR1 is SQVTM and CDR2 ANQGSEA. J lost 2 bases, V lost 6 bases, and 6 bases had no gene match. CDR3 length equals 13 residues. The DNA for the CDR3 is TGCAGCGTGCCGACAGGGGTGGCCTACGAGCAGTACTTC. Encoded protein: CSVPTGVAYEQYF.

The V call is TRBV4-3, the J call TRBJ1-3, with TRBD1 matching over 8 bases. The CDR3 runs to 16 residues. Trimming removed 1 base from V and 2 bases from J; junction bases left unmatched: 4. Germline loops: CDR1 LGHNA, CDR2 YSLEER. CDR3 sequence (DNA): TGCGCCAGCAGCCAAGTGGCAGGGGGCCCTGGAAACACCATATATTTT. Protein product: CASSQVAGGPGNTIYF.

CDR3 nucleotide sequence: TGTGCCAGCAGTTTACGTTCCTACGAGCAGTACTTC. Its protein product is CASSLRSYEQYF. This chain links TRBV27 with TRBJ2-7; D is ambiguous. Per the germline V gene, CDR1 is MNHEY and CDR2 is SMNVEV (reference sequence). This CDR3 is 12 amino acids long. V was trimmed by 2 bases and J by 1 base, leaving 3 bases between them.

The CDR3 loop is CASSEYGGSSGANVLTF. The CDR3, as DNA: TGTGCCAGCAGTGAATATGGGGGTAGCTCTGGGGCCAACGTCCTGACTTTC. This chain links TRBV25-1 with TRBJ2-6; D could derive from TRBD1 or TRBD2 (5 bases each). The CDR3 has 17 amino acids. V lost 0 bases, J lost 0 bases, and 9 bases lay in between. Germline CDR1 MGHDK, CDR2 SYGVNS.

The chain carries TRBV28 and TRBJ1-2; D may be TRBD1 (6 bases). The CDR3 runs 14 residues. The V gene's germline CDR1 is MDHEN and CDR2 SYDVKM. Deletions cut 1 base from V and 3 bases from J, with 9 bases between. In DNA, the CDR3 is TGTGCCAGCAGTTTATCGGACAGACACTATGGCTACACCTTC. Its translation: CASSLSDRHYGYTF.